This T cell receptor beta chain emerged from a study of shared clonotypes between healthy human individuals. Study summary: Per donor, CD8 memory used one plate, CD8 naive used two, CD4 memory used three and CD4 naive used three.

Broader study findings: Sample collection involved blood only; tissue repertoires are likely different. Naive subsets tended to show greater estimated richness than memory subsets.

Per the germline V gene, CDR1 is SGHVS and CDR2 is FQNEAQ. The CDR3 length is 14 residues. Trimming cost V 1 base and J 3 bases; bases outside gene matches: 3. The method was immunoSEQ multiplex PCR; TCRdb's version includes in-frame clones alone and lacks a portion of them. The sample lists 2 million to 2.5 million clones, 85% to 95% occurring once. Notes on this clone: Its matching antigen is unknown.

Naive CD4+ cells were CD45RA-selected; the remaining cells were memory. The chain joins TRBV7-8 to TRBJ2-7; 7 positions agree with TRBD2. This TCR was sampled from a man between 18 and 29 years old in good health. Some clones in this sample may be carry-over from other donors' samples. Sequenced: naive CD4+ T cells from PBMCs. As for subset: CD45RA+ positively selected. This CDR3 reads CASSLERELYEQYF. CDR3 DNA: TGTGCCAGCAGCTTAGAGCGGGAACTCTACGAGCAGTACTTC.